Shown below are 24 T cell receptor beta chains from a single sample sequenced in a study of blood T cell repertoires in COVID-19. TCRdb's table, derived via immunoSEQ multiplex PCR, lists solely in-frame clones and lacks some. The sample lists around 250,000 clones, about 87% seen once, with 3% to 3.5% in the top ten. The material sequenced was PBMCs or T cells enriched from blood (not recorded which). Receptor source: a woman between 35 and 50 years old who had been exposed to COVID-19.

The chain has TRBV10-1 and TRBJ2-2; D call uncertain. Trimming removed 6 bases from V and 2 bases from J, with 16 bases in between. CDR3 length equals 16 residues. CDR1 is WNHNN and CDR2 is SYGVQD in the germline V gene (reference sequence). The CDR3 bases are TGCGCCAGCAGCCTTACTGAATTCCGTAACACCGGGGAGCTGTTTTTT. Amino acid sequence: CASSLTEFRNTGELFF.

This clone was found a few times. Different DNA sequences within this sample yield the same CDR3. The chain carries TRBV10-3 and TRBJ2-5; 7 bases match TRBD2. CDR1 is ENHRY and CDR2 is SYGVKD in the germline V gene. The CDR3 has 17 amino acids. V lost 4 bases, J lost 1 base, and 12 bases stayed unmatched. CDR3 DNA sequence: TGTGCCATCAGTGGCCAAATCGGGCGGGAGACCCAAGAGACCCAGTACTTC. Its translation is CAISGQIGRETQETQYF.

This chain uses TRBV13 with TRBJ1-1, with TRBD1 matching 7 bases. Looked up from germline, CDR1 is PRHDT and CDR2 is FYEKMQ (reference sequence). Trimming removed 4 bases from V and 6 bases from J; junction bases left unmatched: 8. This CDR3 is built from 14 residues. CDR3 loop: CASSSDREPPEAFF. CDR3 sequence (DNA): TGTGCCAGCAGCTCTGACAGGGAGCCTCCTGAAGCTTTCTTT.

The chain has TRBV4-1 and TRBJ2-7; a weak D match, TRBD1 (6 bases). The CDR3 contains 13 residues. CDR1 MGHRA and CDR2 YSYEKL come from the germline V gene. Trimming stripped 1 base from V and 7 bases from J, with 11 bases between. This chain's CDR3 is CASSQVIGGEQYV. The CDR3 bases are TGCGCCAGCAGCCAAGTTATAGGGGGAGAGCAGTACGTC.

V is TRBV11-2 and J is TRBJ2-2, with 7 bases fitting TRBD2. The CDR3 is 16 amino acids. Trimming cost V 8 bases and J 0 bases; bases outside gene matches: 9. Germline lookup yields CDR1 SGHAT and CDR2 FQNNGV. The chain's CDR3 is CASEIWGGPNTGELFF. DNA of the CDR3: TGTGCCAGCGAAATATGGGGAGGGCCGAACACCGGGGAGCTGTTTTTT.

This clone was found once. V usage is TRBV9 and J usage is TRBJ1-5, with D possibly matching TRBD1 (5 bases). The ends were cut back, 0 bases at V and 6 bases at J, with 16 bases in the middle. The CDR3 runs to 16 residues. Germline values: CDR1 SGDLS, CDR2 YYNGEE. CDR3 coding DNA: TGTGCCAGCAGCGTAGGGGTCGAGGTCCAGGGTCAGCCCCAGCATTTT. This sequence encodes CASSVGVEVQGQPQHF. Full variable domain (outside the CDR3, taken from reference TRBV9 and TRBJ1-5): DSGVTQTPKHLITATGQRVTLRCSPRSGDLSVYWYQQSLDQGLQFLIQYYNGEERAKGNILERFSAQQFPDLHSELNLSSLELGDSALYFCASSVGVEVQGQPQHFGDGTRLSIL.

This chain connects TRBV15 to TRBJ1-4, with D tentatively TRBD1 (5 bases). V lost 5 bases and J lost 11, with 21 bases in between. The V gene's germline CDR1 is LNHNV and CDR2 YYDKDF (reference sequence). This CDR3 has 15 residues. The CDR3 coding sequence is TGTGCCACCAGCGCCCGACGAGAGGCCTCAGGGAAACTGTTTTTT. It translates to CATSARREASGKLFF. Variable domain in full (rest from reference TRBV15 and TRBJ1-4): DAMVIQNPRYQVTQFGKPVTLSCSQTLNHNVMYWYQQKSSQAPKLLFHYYDKDFNNEADTPDNFQSRRPNTSFCFLDIRSPGLGDTAMYLCATSARREASGKLFFGSGTQLSVL.

This clone was picked up one time. The chain is built from TRBV6-1 and TRBJ2-7; D is undetermined. This CDR3 comprises 12 residues. Germline-derived CDR1 and CDR2 are MNHNS and SASEGT. V was trimmed by 5 bases and J by 4 bases, leaving 9 bases between them. CDR3 in DNA: TGTGCCAGCAGTCTTGCCGCGTACGAGCAGTACTTC. This codes for CASSLAAYEQYF.

The chain combines TRBV6-5 with TRBJ2-1; weak D call: TRBD1 (6 bases). CDR1 and CDR2 (germline): MNHEY, SVGAGI. This CDR3 has 15 amino acids. Trimming shortened V by 4 bases and J by 0 bases, and 10 bases separated the two germline ends. In DNA form, the CDR3 reads TGTGCCAGCAGTTCTCAGGACAGCTCCTACAATGAGCAGTTCTTC. Translating it yields CASSSQDSSYNEQFF.

The sample holds a few counts of this clone. V usage is TRBV6-5 and J usage is TRBJ1-2; tentative D call: TRBD1 (6 bases). The CDR3 is 14 amino acids. Per germline, CDR1 MNHEY and CDR2 SVGAGI. V gave up 7 bases and J gave up 4 bases, with 16 bases separating them. CDR3 residues: CASIGDTRGYGYTF. CDR3 DNA sequence: TGTGCCAGCATAGGGGACACCCGGGGCTATGGCTACACCTTC.

J is TRBJ1-1 and V is TRBV5-6; D gene uncertain. CDR3 length: 12 amino acids. Germline V gene lookup returns CDR1 SGHDT and CDR2 YYEEEE. Trimming removed 4 bases from V and 5 bases from J, with 9 bases in between. The CDR3 sequence is CASSLWRTEAFF. The CDR3 DNA follows: TGTGCCAGCAGCCTATGGAGGACTGAAGCTTTCTTT.

This chain connects TRBV6-2 or TRBV6-3 to TRBJ1-2; D not certain. Germline CDR1 is MNHEY and CDR2 is SVGEGT. This CDR3 region has 13 residues. The ends were cut back, 6 bases at V and 8 bases at J, with 16 bases in the middle. The CDR3 loop reads CASSPSVQRGYTF. The CDR3 coding sequence is TGTGCCAGCAGCCCCTCTGTGCAACGGGGCTACACCTTC.

The CDR3: CSASSRGWMAEAFF. In DNA form, the CDR3 reads TGCAGTGCTAGTTCCAGAGGATGGATGGCTGAAGCTTTCTTT. The rearrangement joins TRBV20-1 to TRBJ1-1; D is unresolved. V was clipped by 3 bases and J by 6 bases, with 17 bases between them. This CDR3 has 14 residues. The germline V gene encodes CDR1 DFQATT and CDR2 SNEGSKA (reference sequence).

The V and J genes are TRBV19 and TRBJ2-2; D unclear. Trimming removed 5 bases from V and 6 bases from J, with 13 bases in between. Per the germline V gene, CDR1 is LNHDA and CDR2 is SQIVND (reference sequence). This CDR3 contains 14 residues. The CDR3 reads CASSGQAWAGELFF. CDR3 in DNA: TGTGCCAGTAGTGGGCAGGCCTGGGCCGGGGAGCTGTTTTTT.

The chain carries TRBV6-5 and TRBJ1-2, with TRBD1 matching over 8 bases. The CDR3 has 14 residues. Per germline, CDR1 MNHEY and CDR2 SVGAGI. V lost 1 base to trimming and J lost 7 bases; unmatched junction nucleotides: 5. The CDR3 DNA reads TGTGCCAGCAGTTACTTGACAGGGGCGGGTGGCTACACCTTC. It yields the protein CASSYLTGAGGYTF.

Note on this clone: The sample has other DNA sequences that encode this CDR3 too. The V gene is TRBV6-5, the J gene TRBJ1-2; the D gene is possibly TRBD1 (5 bases). The CDR3 extends over 11 amino acids. Per germline, CDR1 MNHEY and CDR2 SVGAGI. Trimming removed 6 bases at V and 8 bases at J, with 10 bases between. The CDR3 coding sequence is TGTGCCAGCAGCACGGGGGGGGGCTACACCTTC. Its protein product is CASSTGGGYTF.

The gene calls are TRBV6-1 and TRBJ2-5, with 7 bases that match TRBD2. Trimming at V came to 1 base and at J to 5 bases, leaving 1 base not matched to a gene. Germline loops: CDR1 MNHNS, CDR2 SASEGT. This CDR3 is built from 13 residues. CDR3 region: CASSEVREETQYF. CDR3 nucleotide sequence: TGTGCCAGCAGTGAAGTGCGGGAGGAGACCCAGTACTTC.

The rearrangement joins TRBV19 to TRBJ2-3; 9 bases line up with TRBD1. With V trimmed by 6 bases and J by 6 bases, 13 bases remained unmatched. Germline V gene lookup returns CDR1 LNHDA and CDR2 SQIVND (reference sequence). CDR3 size: 16 residues. The CDR3 DNA reads TGTGCCAGTAGGAAACAGGGGGCGAGAATTATGGATACGCAGTATTTT. Its translation: CASRKQGARIMDTQYF.

In its sample, this clone was seen once. The chain combines TRBV6-4 with TRBJ2-3; 7 bases are a match to TRBD2. V was pared by 5 bases and J by 5 bases, with 13 bases of the junction left unmatched. This CDR3 has 16 amino acids. CDR1 and CDR2 from the germline V gene are MRHNA and SNTAGT. The DNA for the CDR3 is TGTGCCAGCAGTTCAGCCTCTAGCGGAGGGGTAGATACGCAGTATTTT. It translates to CASSSASSGGVDTQYF.

The chain carries TRBV2 and TRBJ2-4; 8 nucleotides match TRBD1. Germline V gene data show CDR1 as SNHLY and CDR2 as FYNNEI. The CDR3 loop spans 15 amino acids. Trimming removed 3 bases from V and 8 bases from J; junction bases left unmatched: 9. CDR3 nucleotides: TGTGCCAGCAGTGAGACAGGGGATCGGGTCGACATTCAGTACTTC. This translates into CASSETGDRVDIQYF.

In DNA, the CDR3 is TGTGCCAGCAGTGAGGACGGGGTCTATGGCTACACCTTC. It is translated as CASSEDGVYGYTF. The rearrangement joins TRBV6-4 to TRBJ1-2; D uncertain. The germline gives CDR1 MRHNA, CDR2 SNTAGT. The CDR3 has 13 residues. V lost 3 bases and J lost 4, with 9 bases in between.

The chain couples TRBV30 to TRBJ2-6; perhaps TRBD2 as D (6 bases). CDR3 size: 17 residues. The ends were cut back, 3 bases at V and 0 bases at J, with 15 bases in the middle. Per the germline V gene, CDR1 is GTSNPN and CDR2 is SVGIG (reference sequence). CDR3 protein: CAWSRDLLSSGANVLTF. The CDR3 DNA reads TGTGCCTGGAGCCGGGACTTACTGAGCTCTGGGGCCAACGTCCTGACTTTC.

In its sample, this clone was seen once. This rearrangement joins TRBV6-2 or TRBV6-3 to TRBJ2-3; 12 nucleotides line up with TRBD2. The CDR3 has 16 amino acids. The germline V gene encodes CDR1 MNHEY and CDR2 SVGEGT. Germline trimming cut 2 bases from V and 6 bases from J; bases unmatched to any gene: 6. The CDR3 nucleotides read TGTGCCAGCAGTTACGCGACTAGCGGGAGTCGTGATACGCAGTATTTT. Its protein product is CASSYATSGSRDTQYF.

The rearrangement links TRBV27 to TRBJ2-3; no firm D call. Germline V gene sequence: CDR1 MNHEY, CDR2 SMNVEV (reference sequence). V was shortened by 5 bases and J by 0 bases, with 9 bases between the two germline ends. CDR3 size: 14 residues. The CDR3 sequence is CASSNYPSTDTQYF. The CDR3 coding sequence is TGTGCCAGCAGTAACTACCCTAGCACAGATACGCAGTATTTT.